Presented here are 2 T cell receptor beta chains from one specimen sequenced in a study of post-analysis software for immune sequencing data. Unique molecular identifiers were carried by the TCR beta cDNA libraries. TCRdb called the PCR reads again in MiXCR, with one record for every CDR3 protein. The data hold hundreds of thousands of distinct CDR3 sequences, with less than 40% observed a single time. Findings and caveats of the study: TRBV5-6, TRBV5-1 and TRBV20-1 were among roughly 5 TRBV segments more frequent in patients than controls.

Their target antigens are unknown. The sample comprised blood. These receptors were taken from a girl aged 10 to 17 with multiple sclerosis.

This clonotype turned up a few times. The chain recombines TRBV6-5 with TRBJ2-1, with D possibly being TRBD2 (5 bases). This CDR3 region has 13 residues. CDR1 is MNHEY and CDR2 is SVGAGI in the germline V gene. The V and J ends lost 0 bases and 7 bases respectively, with 7 bases between them. In DNA, the CDR3 is TGTGCCAGCAGTTACTCGAGGGTAAATGAGCAGTTCTTC. Residues: CASSYSRVNEQFF.

The chain carries TRBV7-9 and TRBJ2-6, with 12 positions matching TRBD1. Germline CDR1 reads SEHNR; CDR2 reads FQNEAQ (reference sequence). This CDR3 comprises 17 residues. V lost 3 bases, J lost 2 bases, and 2 bases stayed unmatched. The CDR3 here is CASSLGQGAPGANVLTF. The DNA for the CDR3 is TGTGCCAGCAGCTTGGGACAGGGGGCTCCTGGGGCCAACGTCCTGACTTTC.